These 10 T cell receptor beta chains share one sample of origin, sequenced in a study of human T cells and chemical hapten exposure. As for time point: pre-sensitization, week 0. The treatment is: therapeutic diphenylcyclopropenone sensitization with weekly scalp DPC. MiXCR, applied by TCRdb to the RACE reads, yields one record per CDR3 protein. Here the sample spans roughly 380,000 distinct CDR3 sequences, 5% to 6.5% being singletons. Here the sequenced sample was whole blood, taken in connection with sensitization to the hapten diphenylcyclopropenone (DPC). Source of these receptors: a woman in her fifties or sixties with alopecia areata. Some clones in this sample may be carry-over from other donors' samples.

This clonotype has just a few counts. The chain recombines TRBV25-1 with TRBJ2-7; D remains ambiguous. CDR3 size: 14 residues. V dropped 1 base and J dropped 3 bases, with 10 bases sitting between them. Germline V lookup: CDR1 MGHDK, CDR2 SYGVNS. CDR3 residues: CASSESRLYYEQYF. The CDR3 nucleotides are TGTGCCAGCAGTGAATCCCGCCTATACTACGAGCAGTACTTC.

This clonotype was found many times. V and J are TRBV4-3 and TRBJ1-4; D is ambiguous. The germline V gene encodes CDR1 LGHNA and CDR2 YSLEER. The CDR3 extends over 16 amino acids. Trimming took off 0 bases at V and 8 bases at J, with 16 bases between the two ends. CDR3 protein: CASSQDLALGMEKLFF. CDR3 DNA sequence: TGCGCCAGCAGCCAAGATTTGGCCCTCGGAATGGAAAAACTGTTTTTT.

J is TRBJ2-3 and V is TRBV5-5; TRBD2 is a possible D gene (6 bases). This CDR3 contains 15 residues. Trimming stripped 4 bases from V and 1 base from J, with 13 bases between. Germline CDR1 is SGHKS and CDR2 is YYEKEE (reference sequence). In DNA, the CDR3 is TGTGCCAGCAGCCGCCGGGACTTACGCACAGATACGCAGTATTTT. Amino acid sequence: CASSRRDLRTDTQYF.

This chain uses TRBV10-3 with TRBJ2-3; 11 bases fit TRBD2. Looked up from germline, CDR1 is ENHRY and CDR2 is SYGVKD. V shed 2 bases and J 0 bases; nucleotides not matched to a gene: 7. The CDR3 contains 18 residues. The CDR3 region has the DNA TGTGCCATCAGTGAGCTACAGGGACTAGCGGTTAGCACAGATACGCAGTATTTT. It encodes CAISELQGLAVSTDTQYF.

This clonotype was observed at least ten times. For the CDR3, the DNA is TGTGCCAGCAGGCGAGCAGATGAGCAGTTCTTC. This sequence encodes CASRRADEQFF. The chain recombines TRBV12-3 or TRBV12-4 with TRBJ2-1, with D uncertain. Trimming shortened V by 6 bases and J by 8 bases, and 8 bases separated the two germline ends. The CDR3 has 11 amino acids.

This clonotype was found many times. The J gene is TRBJ1-4, the V gene TRBV3-1; no firm D call. The CDR3 spans 12 residues. CDR1 is LGHDT, CDR2 YNNKEL, per germline (reference sequence). V dropped 1 base and J dropped 10 bases, with 7 bases sitting between them. The CDR3 reads CASSQGGLKLFF. In DNA, the CDR3 is TGTGCCAGCAGCCAAGGCGGATTAAAACTGTTTTTT.

This clonotype was detected a few times. The J gene is TRBJ2-1, the V gene TRBV20-1; tentative D call: TRBD2 (6 bases). V was clipped by 3 bases and J by 4 bases, with 10 bases between them. Germline-derived CDR1 and CDR2 are DFQATT and SNEGSKA (reference sequence). The CDR3 consists of 13 residues. This CDR3 is CSASGRGYNEQFF. Here the CDR3 DNA reads TGCAGTGCTAGCGGGAGAGGGTACAATGAGCAGTTCTTC.

Relative to its sample, this clonotype is medium-sized. The chain carries TRBV6-2 or TRBV6-3 and TRBJ2-7; D may correspond to TRBD1 or TRBD2 (6 bases each). V was shortened by 7 bases and J by 5 bases, with 18 bases between the two germline ends. Germline CDR1 is MNHEY and CDR2 is SVGEGT. CDR3 length equals 14 residues. DNA for the CDR3: TGTGCCAGCACCCTTGGGGGGCCCTCGGACGAGCAGTACTTC. Its protein is CASTLGGPSDEQYF.

This clonotype was seen repeatedly, ten times or more. This chain uses TRBV19 with TRBJ1-1, with a tentative D call TRBD1 (6 bases). Looked up from germline, CDR1 is LNHDA and CDR2 is SQIVND (reference sequence). This CDR3 region has 14 residues. With 10 bases removed from V and 1 base from J, the gap between germline ends came to 16 bases. The CDR3, as DNA: TGTGCCACATATCGGCGGGGGGCGAACACTGAAGCTTTCTTT. Translation: CATYRRGANTEAFF.

This clonotype was recorded at least ten times. This sequence joins TRBV12-3 or TRBV12-4 and TRBJ1-6; D gene unclear. The CDR3 length is 15 residues. Trimming took off 5 bases at V and 7 bases at J, with 15 bases between the two ends. The CDR3: CASSDDARLNSPLHF. Here the CDR3 DNA reads TGTGCCAGCAGTGATGACGCCAGGCTCAATTCACCCCTCCACTTT.